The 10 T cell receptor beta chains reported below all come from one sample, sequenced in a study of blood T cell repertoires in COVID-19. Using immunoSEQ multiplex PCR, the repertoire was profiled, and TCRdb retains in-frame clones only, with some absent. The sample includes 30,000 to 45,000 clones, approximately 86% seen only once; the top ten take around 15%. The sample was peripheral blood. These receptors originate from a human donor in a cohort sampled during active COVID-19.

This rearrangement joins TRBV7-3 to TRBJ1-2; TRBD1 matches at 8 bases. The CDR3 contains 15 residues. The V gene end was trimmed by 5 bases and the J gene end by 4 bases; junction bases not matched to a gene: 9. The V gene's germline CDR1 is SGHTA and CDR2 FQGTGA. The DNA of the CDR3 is TGTGCCAGCAGCCGGACAGGGAAGGGGGGCTATGGCTACACCTTC. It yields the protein CASSRTGKGGYGYTF.

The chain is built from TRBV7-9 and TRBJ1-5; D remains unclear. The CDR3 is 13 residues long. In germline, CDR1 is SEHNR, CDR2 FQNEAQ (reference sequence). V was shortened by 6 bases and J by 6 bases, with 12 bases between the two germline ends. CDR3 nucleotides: TGTGCCAGCAGTCTGCTAGAGGGTCAGCCCCAGCATTTT. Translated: CASSLLEGQPQHF.

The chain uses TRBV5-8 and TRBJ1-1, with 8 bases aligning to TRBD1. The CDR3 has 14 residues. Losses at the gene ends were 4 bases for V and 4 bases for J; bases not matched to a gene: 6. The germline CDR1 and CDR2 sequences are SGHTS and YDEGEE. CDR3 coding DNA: TGTGCCAGCAGCCCCTCTACAGGGGGCACTGAAGCTTTCTTT. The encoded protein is CASSPSTGGTEAFF. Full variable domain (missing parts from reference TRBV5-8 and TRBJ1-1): EAGVTQSPTHLIKTRGQQATLRCSPISGHTSVYWYQQALGLGLQFLLWYDEGEERNRGNFPPRFSGRQFPNYSSELNVNALELEDSALYLCASSPSTGGTEAFFGQGTRLTVV.

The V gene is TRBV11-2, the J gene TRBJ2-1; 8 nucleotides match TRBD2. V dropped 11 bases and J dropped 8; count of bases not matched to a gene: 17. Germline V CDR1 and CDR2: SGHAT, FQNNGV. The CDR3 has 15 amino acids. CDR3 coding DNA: TGTGCCGGGGCCGTTTATAGCGGGAAGTCCGATGAGCAGTTCTTC. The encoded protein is CAGAVYSGKSDEQFF.

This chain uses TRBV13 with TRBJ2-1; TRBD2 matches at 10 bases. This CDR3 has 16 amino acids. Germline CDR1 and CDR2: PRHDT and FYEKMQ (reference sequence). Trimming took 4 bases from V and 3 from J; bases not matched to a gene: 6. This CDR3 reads CASSYLSGGFYNEQFF. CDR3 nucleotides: TGTGCCAGCAGCTACCTTAGCGGGGGGTTCTACAATGAGCAGTTCTTC.

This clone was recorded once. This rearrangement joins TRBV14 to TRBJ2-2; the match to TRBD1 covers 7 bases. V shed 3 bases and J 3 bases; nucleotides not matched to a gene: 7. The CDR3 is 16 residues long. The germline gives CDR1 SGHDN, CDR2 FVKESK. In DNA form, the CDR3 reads TGTGCCAGCAGCCACGTGACAGGGTTCGACACCGGGGAGCTGTTTTTT. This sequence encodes CASSHVTGFDTGELFF. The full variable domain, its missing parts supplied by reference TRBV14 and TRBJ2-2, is EAGVTQFPSHSVIEKGQTVTLRCDPISGHDNLYWYRRVMGKEIKFLLHFVKESKQDESGMPNNRFLAERTGGTYSTLKVQPAELEDSGVYFCASSHVTGFDTGELFFGEGSRLTVL.

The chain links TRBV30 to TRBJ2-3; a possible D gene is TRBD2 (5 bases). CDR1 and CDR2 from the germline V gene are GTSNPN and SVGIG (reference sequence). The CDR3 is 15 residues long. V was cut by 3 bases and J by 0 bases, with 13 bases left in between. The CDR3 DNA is TGTGCCTGGAGCAAAAAAACGGGGAGCACAGATACGCAGTATTTT. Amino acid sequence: CAWSKKTGSTDTQYF.

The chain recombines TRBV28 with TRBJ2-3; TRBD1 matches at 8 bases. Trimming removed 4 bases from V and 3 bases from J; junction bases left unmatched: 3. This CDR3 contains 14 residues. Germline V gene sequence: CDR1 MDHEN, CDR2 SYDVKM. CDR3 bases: TGTGCCAGCAGTTCCACAGGGGGTACAGATACGCAGTATTTT. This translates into CASSSTGGTDTQYF.

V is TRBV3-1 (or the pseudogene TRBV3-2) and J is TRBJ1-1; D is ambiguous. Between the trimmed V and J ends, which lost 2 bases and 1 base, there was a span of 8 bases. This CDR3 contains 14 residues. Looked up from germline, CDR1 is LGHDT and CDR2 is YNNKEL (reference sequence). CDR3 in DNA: TGTGCCAGCAGCCAAAAGTTTAGGAACACTGAAGCTTTCTTT. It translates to CASSQKFRNTEAFF.

The CDR3 loop reads CASSDNRDIGKLFF. The CDR3 DNA reads TGTGCCAGCAGTGATAATCGGGACATAGGAAAACTGTTTTTT. This chain joins TRBV2 and TRBJ1-4, with a weak D call TRBD1 (6 bases). The CDR3 has 14 residues. V dropped 3 bases and J dropped 10 bases, with 15 bases sitting between them. In germline, CDR1 is SNHLY, CDR2 FYNNEI.